Presented here are 30 T cell receptor beta chains from one specimen sequenced in a study of CD8+ T cells in alopecia areata. Treatment of the sample: oral pan-JAK inhibitor, 5-10 mg twice daily. RNA was isolated and reverse transcribed to cDNA, the sequencing template. Measured with immunoSEQ multiplex PCR; TCRdb has only the in-frame clones, and not every one. The sample carries around 180,000 clones, just under 65% recorded once. Sequences were derived from CD4+ T cells sorted from blood, sampled around week 50, from a patient treated with tofacitinib. Receptor source: a human donor with alopecia areata.

V gene TRBV29-1 combines with J gene TRBJ2-3; D unresolved. V was trimmed by 6 bases and J by 4 bases, leaving 11 bases between them. This CDR3 region has 12 residues. CDR1 and CDR2 from the germline V gene are SQVTM and ANQGSEA. The DNA for the CDR3 is TGCAGCGTGATCGATGGCGCAGATACGCAGTATTTT. It encodes CSVIDGADTQYF.

CDR3: CASTGRNTEAFF. The CDR3 region has the DNA TGTGCCAGCACCGGGCGTAACACTGAAGCTTTCTTT. The chain joins TRBV2 to TRBJ1-1; no reliable D call. Germline V lookup: CDR1 SNHLY, CDR2 FYNNEI. CDR3 length: 12 amino acids. The V end was cut by 7 bases, the J end by 2 bases, with 8 bases between.

The chain has TRBV15 and TRBJ1-5, with a possible D match to TRBD1 (5 bases). The CDR3 has 12 amino acids. V gave up 6 bases and J gave up 7 bases, with 10 bases separating them. In germline, CDR1 is LNHNV, CDR2 YYDKDF (reference sequence). This chain's CDR3 is CATSTWGQPQHF. The DNA of the CDR3 is TGTGCCACCAGTACGTGGGGGCAGCCCCAGCATTTT.

The V and J genes are TRBV27 and TRBJ2-3; possible D gene TRBD2, 6 bases. V lost 5 bases and J 0 bases, leaving 9 bases between the germline ends. Germline-derived CDR1 and CDR2 are MNHEY and SMNVEV (reference sequence). CDR3 size: 14 residues. CDR3 bases: TGTGCCAGCAGTCCGGGGGAAAGCACAGATACGCAGTATTTT. Translated, it gives CASSPGESTDTQYF.

Only a few counts were recorded for this clone. This chain links TRBV29-1 with TRBJ1-1; D perhaps matches TRBD1 (5 bases). Germline V CDR1 and CDR2: SQVTM, ANQGSEA. The length of the CDR3 is 10 residues. V was cut by 8 bases and J by 3 bases, with 7 bases left in between. CDR3 in amino acids: CSTTDTEAFF. The CDR3 DNA reads as TGCAGCACGACAGACACTGAAGCTTTCTTT.

The chain has TRBV10-2 and TRBJ1-2; 8 bases map to TRBD1. Germline CDR1 reads WSHSY; CDR2 reads SAAADI. The CDR3 length is 13 residues. The J segment lost 7 bases and the V segment lost 6 bases, leaving 7 bases of the junction unmatched. The CDR3 region has the DNA TGCGCCAGCAGGGAGGACAGGGTGGGTGGCTACACCTTC. This translates into CASREDRVGGYTF.

The chain links TRBV5-1 to TRBJ1-1, with TRBD1 matching 8 bases. The CDR3 extends over 15 amino acids. The germline CDR1 and CDR2 sequences are SGHRS and YFSETQ. V shed 4 bases, J shed 0 bases, and the junction held 5 bases outside the gene matches. In nucleotides, the CDR3 is TGCGCCAGCAGCATGACAGGGGTTATGAACACTGAAGCTTTCTTT. This sequence encodes CASSMTGVMNTEAFF. Full variable domain (remainder filled in from reference TRBV5-1 and TRBJ1-1): KAGVTQTPRYLIKTRGQQVTLSCSPISGHRSVSWYQQTPGQGLQFLFEYFSETQRNKGNFPGRFSGRQFSNSRSEMNVSTLELGDSALYLCASSMTGVMNTEAFFGQGTRLTVV.

This chain uses TRBV9 with TRBJ1-2; 7 bases are shared with TRBD1. The CDR3 contains 15 residues. The V and J ends lost 0 bases and 4 bases, in that order; junction bases with no gene match: 6. The germline V gene encodes CDR1 SGDLS and CDR2 YYNGEE. The CDR3 nucleotides are TGTGCCAGCAGCGTAGACCACAGGGGAGTCTATGGCTACACCTTC. Translation gives CASSVDHRGVYGYTF.

This chain connects TRBV29-1 to TRBJ2-7, with a weak D call TRBD1 (6 bases). The CDR3 length is 14 residues. The germline V and J ends were trimmed by 6 bases and 0 bases, with 15 bases remaining between them. Per the germline V gene, CDR1 is SQVTM and CDR2 is ANQGSEA. The chain's CDR3 is CSVTRQADSYEQYF. The CDR3 nucleotides are TGCAGCGTGACACGACAGGCCGACTCCTACGAGCAGTACTTC.

The CDR3 here is CSARDGSNYGYTF. For the CDR3, the DNA is TGCAGCGCCCGGGACGGCTCTAACTATGGCTACACCTTC. This sequence joins TRBV29-1 and TRBJ1-2; possible D gene TRBD1, 5 bases. The V gene's germline CDR1 is SQVTM and CDR2 ANQGSEA. CDR3 length equals 13 residues. The ends were cut back, 7 bases at V and 0 bases at J, with 12 bases in the middle.

The chain employs TRBV19 and TRBJ1-1, with 7 bases fitting TRBD1. This CDR3 has 14 amino acids. From germline, CDR1 is LNHDA and CDR2 SQIVND (reference sequence). The V and J ends lost 3 bases and 1 base, in that order; junction bases with no gene match: 2. Written as DNA, the CDR3 is TGTGCCAGTAGTATGGGACAGTCGAACACTGAAGCTTTCTTT. Its protein product is CASSMGQSNTEAFF.

This clone is a singleton in its sample. The chain is built from TRBV29-1 and TRBJ1-1; 9 bases line up with TRBD1. The germline V gene has CDR1 SQVTM and CDR2 ANQGSEA. The CDR3 is made up of 14 amino acids. Losses at the gene ends were 3 bases for V and 10 bases for J; bases not matched to a gene: 12. The chain's CDR3 is CSVDIPGTGMAAFF. CDR3 nucleotides: TGCAGCGTTGATATACCAGGGACAGGGATGGCAGCTTTCTTT.

The chain employs TRBV29-1 and TRBJ2-1; 7 bases map to TRBD2. Germline V CDR1 and CDR2: SQVTM, ANQGSEA. V lost 4 bases and J lost 5; bases outside the gene matches: 5. The CDR3 has 13 amino acids. The CDR3 DNA is TGCAGCGTTGCGGGGGGAATCCACAATGAGCAGTTCTTC. Translation: CSVAGGIHNEQFF.

J is TRBJ1-5 and V is TRBV2; 9 positions match TRBD1. CDR1 is SNHLY and CDR2 is FYNNEI in the germline V gene. V shed 6 bases, J shed 9 bases, and the junction held 12 bases outside the gene matches. CDR3 size: 15 residues. Here the CDR3 DNA reads TGTGCCAGCAGGGGCGACAGGGGGGTGCAAGGGCCCCAGCATTTT. Amino acid sequence: CASRGDRGVQGPQHF. Filled out from reference TRBV2 and TRBJ1-5, the complete variable domain reads EPEVTQTPSHQVTQMGQEVILRCVPISNHLYFYWYRQILGQKVEFLVSFYNNEISEKSEIFDDQFSVERPDGSNFTLKIRSTKLEDSAMYFCASRGDRGVQGPQHFGDGTRLSIL.

This chain connects TRBV5-1 to TRBJ1-2; D is unclear. There are 14 residues in the CDR3. The V end lost 3 bases, the J end lost 3 bases, and 12 bases lay between the germline ends. CDR1 SGHRS and CDR2 YFSETQ come from the germline V gene. The CDR3 region is CASSSATNHYGYTF. The CDR3 region has the DNA TGCGCCAGCAGCTCGGCCACAAATCACTATGGCTACACCTTC.

The chain recombines TRBV7-2 with TRBJ2-7; D ambiguous. V was clipped by 4 bases and J by 4 bases, with 14 bases between them. The length of the CDR3 is 14 residues. The germline CDR1 and CDR2 sequences are SGHTA and FQGNSA. CDR3 sequence: CASSSRNARYEQYF. CDR3 coding DNA: TGTGCCAGCAGCTCCCGTAACGCGAGGTACGAGCAGTACTTC.

This clone was detected only a few times. The rearrangement links TRBV5-1 to TRBJ2-7; 8 bases align to TRBD1. CDR1 is SGHRS, CDR2 YFSETQ, per germline. The length of the CDR3 is 13 residues. The V and J ends lost 4 bases and 4 bases, in that order; junction bases with no gene match: 4. The CDR3 here is CASSQRQGYEQYF. In nucleotides, the CDR3 is TGCGCCAGCAGCCAGAGACAGGGGTACGAGCAGTACTTC.

As for this clone: The sample contains more than one DNA sequence encoding this CDR3. The rearrangement uses TRBV10-3 and TRBJ2-2; D unclear. CDR3 length: 12 amino acids. Per germline, CDR1 ENHRY and CDR2 SYGVKD. Trimming pared 0 bases from V and 6 bases from J, leaving 2 bases between. The CDR3 protein is CAISESSGELFF. CDR3 coding DNA: TGTGCCATCAGTGAGTCTTCCGGGGAGCTGTTTTTT.

J is TRBJ2-1 and V is TRBV19, with 11 positions matching TRBD2. Per the germline V gene, CDR1 is LNHDA and CDR2 is SQIVND (reference sequence). Trimming cost V 4 bases and J 4 bases; bases outside gene matches: 6. The CDR3 totals 16 residues. In DNA form, the CDR3 reads TGTGCCAGTAGTACCACGACTAGCGGGGCGTACAATGAGCAGTTCTTC. Translating gives CASSTTTSGAYNEQFF. Full variable domain (outside the CDR3, taken from reference TRBV19 and TRBJ2-1): DGGITQSPKYLFRKEGQNVTLSCEQNLNHDAMYWYRQDPGQGLRLIYYSQIVNDFQKGDIAEGYSVSREKKESFPLTVTSAQKNPTAFYLCASSTTTSGAYNEQFFGPGTRLTVL.

The chain combines TRBV29-1 with TRBJ2-1; unclear D gene. The CDR3 totals 13 residues. Germline V gives CDR1 SQVTM, CDR2 ANQGSEA. V lost 3 bases and J lost 8, with 14 bases in between. The CDR3 DNA follows: TGCAGCGTTGATGAAGCTAAGGTCGATGAGCAGTTCTTC. Amino acid sequence: CSVDEAKVDEQFF.

This sequence joins TRBV11-3 and TRBJ1-6, with D possibly being TRBD1 (6 bases). The germline V gene has CDR1 SGHNT and CDR2 YENEEA. The germline V and J ends were trimmed by 5 bases and 9 bases, with 17 bases remaining between them. The CDR3 is 15 residues long. The CDR3 spells CASSLGGLRISPLHF. The CDR3 DNA follows: TGTGCCAGCAGCCTCGGGGGCCTGAGGATTTCACCCCTCCACTTT.

The rearrangement joins TRBV10-3 to TRBJ2-1, with a tentative D call TRBD2 (6 bases). V gave up 6 bases and J gave up 5 bases, with 11 bases separating them. The length of the CDR3 is 13 residues. Germline V lookup: CDR1 ENHRY, CDR2 SYGVKD. The CDR3: CAISTGTDNEQFF. DNA of the CDR3: TGTGCCATCAGCACCGGGACTGACAATGAGCAGTTCTTC.

In this sample, this clone turned up a few times. This chain connects TRBV7-3 to TRBJ2-5; no clear D. The CDR3 has 13 amino acids. Germline lookup yields CDR1 SGHTA and CDR2 FQGTGA. V was clipped by 4 bases and J by 2 bases, with 8 bases between them. Written as DNA, the CDR3 is TGTGCCAGCAGCTCCGGACCGCAAGAGACCCAGTACTTC. This encodes CASSSGPQETQYF.

This clone has more than one count but fewer than ten. The chain has TRBV29-1 and TRBJ2-5; D remains unclear. This CDR3 has 12 residues. The V end lost 7 bases, the J end lost 2 bases, and 11 bases lay between the germline ends. Germline V gives CDR1 SQVTM, CDR2 ANQGSEA. CDR3 sequence: CSGTKSQETQYF. In nucleotides, the CDR3 is TGCAGCGGAACGAAGAGTCAAGAGACCCAGTACTTC.

The chain joins TRBV10-3 to TRBJ2-2; D gene ambiguous. The CDR3 sequence is 12 residues long. With 3 bases removed from V and 5 bases from J, the gap between germline ends came to 4 bases. Looked up from germline, CDR1 is ENHRY and CDR2 is SYGVKD. The CDR3 region has the DNA TGTGCCATCAGTGACGGGACCGGGGAGCTGTTTTTT. Encoded protein: CAISDGTGELFF.

The table lists this clone with a few counts. This chain uses TRBV29-1 with TRBJ2-5; D possibly corresponds to TRBD1 (5 bases). The CDR3 has 13 amino acids. The germline V and J ends were trimmed by 0 bases and 4 bases, with 9 bases remaining between them. Germline assignment: CDR1 SQVTM and CDR2 ANQGSEA. The CDR3 is CSVEDRRVETQYF. The CDR3 DNA follows: TGCAGCGTTGAAGACCGCAGGGTAGAGACCCAGTACTTC.

This chain links TRBV29-1 with TRBJ2-7; 11 positions agree with TRBD1. The V gene's germline CDR1 is SQVTM and CDR2 ANQGSEA. Unmatched junction bases numbered 5, after V lost 7 bases and J lost 6 bases. The CDR3 contains 12 residues. The CDR3 is CSAGQGESEQYF. The DNA of the CDR3 is TGCAGCGCGGGACAGGGGGAGAGCGAGCAGTACTTC.

Comment on this clone: Other nucleotide sequences from this sample produce the same CDR3. The gene calls are TRBV5-1 and TRBJ2-3; D is unresolved. The CDR3 length is 11 residues. The germline CDR1 and CDR2 sequences are SGHRS and YFSETQ. With 1 base removed from V and 8 bases from J, the gap between germline ends came to 5 bases. The CDR3 loop reads CASSLYGTQYF. CDR3 nucleotide sequence: TGCGCCAGCAGCTTGTACGGTACGCAGTATTTT.

The sample holds one count of this clone. This chain uses TRBV25-1 with TRBJ1-1; D not resolved. This CDR3 spans 13 amino acids. Germline lookup yields CDR1 MGHDK and CDR2 SYGVNS. The V end lost 4 bases, the J end lost 4 bases, and 10 bases lay between the germline ends. CDR3 sequence: CASSGRVLTEAFF. The CDR3 DNA follows: TGTGCCAGCAGTGGGAGGGTGCTCACTGAAGCTTTCTTT.

The count of this clone is one. J is TRBJ2-5 and V is TRBV29-1; maybe TRBD2 (6 bases). Germline V gives CDR1 SQVTM, CDR2 ANQGSEA. The CDR3 totals 12 residues. V lost 7 bases and J lost 5, with 14 bases in between. CDR3 residues: CSAAGGGETQYF. The DNA of the CDR3 is TGCAGCGCGGCAGGAGGAGGGGAGACCCAGTACTTC.